The rows below give T cell receptor beta chains drawn from one sample of a study of blood T cell repertoires in COVID-19. Method: immunoSEQ multiplex PCR; TCRdb's copy keeps in-frame clones and lacks some. The sample contains about 140,000 clones, roughly 90% of which appear only once. Sequencing used peripheral blood. Receptors originate from a man between 60 and 75 years old with active or convalescent COVID-19. The CDR3 runs from the conserved cysteine through the conserved F or W. D genes are given only for firm matches. Size is omitted from some rows. Given values are once, few, many or a class for expanded clones.

medium-sized	NA	TRBV3-1/TRBV3-2	TRBJ1-6	TGTGCCAGCAGCCAAGATCAGAGGGATTATTCACCCCTCCACTTT	CASSQDQRDYSPLHF
NA	TRBD1	TRBV3-1/TRBV3-2	TRBJ1-1	TGTGCCAGCAGACAGGGGGCGGACACTGAAGCTTTCTTT	CASRQGADTEAFF
once	TRBD1	TRBV18	TRBJ2-1	TGTGCCAGCTCACCTTATGGACAGGGGAACACATTTGTGCAGTTCTTC	CASSPYGQGNTFVQFF
NA	NA	TRBV27	TRBJ2-7	TGTGCCAGCAGGCTGGGGAGATCCTACGAGCAGTACTTC	CASRLGRSYEQYF
few	TRBD1	TRBV12-5	TRBJ1-1	TGTGCTAGTGGTCAGGGACAGGGGAACACTGAAGCTTTCTTT	CASGQGQGNTEAFF
NA	TRBD1	TRBV5-4	TRBJ1-3	TGTGCCAGCGCCGCACAGGGGGCTGGTGGAAACACCATATATTTT	CASAAQGAGGNTIYF
NA	NA	TRBV5-1	TRBJ2-3	TGCGCCAGCAGCTTGGGACAGCTATCTAGCACAGATACGCAGTATTTT	CASSLGQLSSTDTQYF
NA	TRBD1	TRBV4-1	TRBJ2-7	TGCGCCAGCAGCAACACCGCGGCAGGGGGTTTCAGCTCCTACGAGCAGTACTTC	CASSNTAAGGFSSYEQYF
NA	NA	TRBV7-2	TRBJ2-5	TGTGCCAGCAGCTTAGGAGTTGAGGGTGGGGAGACCCAGTACTTC	CASSLGVEGGETQYF
NA	TRBD1	TRBV6-1	TRBJ2-1	TGTGCCAGCAGTGAACTTGGTAGTGGGACAGGGGACAATGAGCAGTTCTTC	CASSELGSGTGDNEQFF
NA	TRBD1	TRBV28	TRBJ1-5	TGTGCCAGCAGCCAGACAGGGAAGGGGCAGCCCCAGCATTTT	CASSQTGKGQPQHF
few	TRBD2	TRBV7-2	TRBJ2-7	TGTGCCAGCAGCACACGGACTAGCGGGGCCCACTTC	CASSTRTSGAHF
NA	NA	TRBV7-2	TRBJ2-2	TGTGCCAGCAGCTTAGCTAGCCACACCGGGGAGCTGTTTTTT	CASSLASHTGELFF
NA	NA	TRBV18	TRBJ1-2	TGTGCCAGCTCACCACCGGAGGAATTAGGATATGGCTACACCTTC	CASSPPEELGYGYTF
NA	NA	TRBV6-5	TRBJ1-2	TGTGCCAGCAGTTACTCTGGGGGCGGCTACACCTTC	CASSYSGGGYTF
NA	TRBD1	TRBV7-8	TRBJ2-7	TGTGCCAGCAGCGCCATGACAGGGGGCGAGCAGTACTTC	CASSAMTGGEQYF
NA	TRBD2	TRBV4-1	TRBJ2-7	TGCGCCAGCAGCCAAGCCGTGTCTGGGACTAGCGATACCTACGAGCAGTACTTC	CASSQAVSGTSDTYEQYF
NA	NA	TRBV21-1	TRBJ2-7	TGTGCCAGCGCCAAGAGTACAGGGGTCAGCCCGTACTTC	CASAKSTGVSPYF
once	TRBD2	TRBV14	TRBJ2-3	TGTGCCAGCAGCCGACTAGCGGGGGGCCGCACAGATACGCAGTATTTT	CASSRLAGGRTDTQYF
NA	NA	TRBV19	TRBJ1-3	TGTGCCAGTAGCACCGACAGCTCTGGAAACACCATATATTTT	CASSTDSSGNTIYF
NA	NA	TRBV7-2	TRBJ1-5	TGTGCCAGCAGCTTCAGGGCGGGCAATCAGCCCCAGCATTTT	CASSFRAGNQPQHF
NA	NA	TRBV28	TRBJ2-7	TGTGCCAGCAGCCGTGCCTCAGACTCCTACGAGCAGTACTTC	CASSRASDSYEQYF
NA	NA	TRBV19	TRBJ2-1	TGTGCCAGTAGTCCCAAGGGGCTGGATGAGCAGTTCTTC	CASSPKGLDEQFF
NA	TRBD2	TRBV18	TRBJ2-2	TGTGCCAGCTCACCTTTAGCGGGAGGCCGGACCGGGGAGCTGTTTTTT	CASSPLAGGRTGELFF
NA	TRBD2	TRBV27	TRBJ2-3	TGTGCCAGCAGTCCCCCCCGGACTAGCGGGAGGGCCCGAACAGATACGCAGTATTTT	CASSPPRTSGRARTDTQYF
NA	TRBD1	TRBV30	TRBJ1-5	TGTGCCTGGAGTCTCGATGACAGGGTTGGCAATCAGCCCCAGCATTTT	CAWSLDDRVGNQPQHF
NA	TRBD2	TRBV5-4	TRBJ2-2	TGTGCCAGCAGCTTGTGGTTAGCGGGGGGACTCACCGGGGAGCTGTTTTTT	CASSLWLAGGLTGELFF